The entry below describes one TCR beta chain. Judged by its sample share, this clonotype qualifies as large (0.1 to 1%). This clone's antigen is unknown. Nothing much larger sits one base from this clone, and base qualities are not available. The data originate from a study. The instrument was an Illumina MiSeq. The raw public data were reprocessed by TCRdb itself: fastp quality trimming at Q25, MiXCR clonotype calling, in-frame beta chains only. Each entry is one CDR3 protein sequence, shown with its most common DNA and genes. The table for this sample lists about 1,900 distinct CDR3 sequences; 8% to 9.5% of them were counted only once. The ten largest account for over 9.5% of the sample. The receptor comes from a human donor with rheumatoid arthritis. Sequencing input: CD4+ T cells from peripheral blood.

The bases read TGCAGTGCTAGAGATGGGAGGGGGAATTCACCCCTCCACTTT. Translated, this gives CSARDGRGNSPLHF. The V and J genes are TRBV20-1 and TRBJ1-6; a tentative D call is TRBD1 (6 bases match). V was cut back by 0 bases and J by 7 bases, leaving a gap of 10 bases between them. Taken from cysteine to phenylalanine, the CDR3 has 14 residues. This entry keeps only the CDR3 DNA: 42 bases, framed from base 1. Reading the germline V gene (reference sequence) gives CDR1 DFQATT and CDR2 SNEGSKA.